Each of the 30 T cell receptor beta chains below was sequenced from the same sample in a study of cytomegalovirus exposure and HLA in healthy donors. The PCR was carried out with 60 Vbeta primers and 13 Jbeta primers. Generated by immunoSEQ multiplex PCR, the TCRdb table keeps only in-frame clones and is missing some. The profile covers some 110,000 clones, with about 10% appearing a single time and 2.5% to 3.5% taken by the ten largest. Sequenced input: PBMCs. These receptors originate from a young man in good health and CMV-seronegative.

This clone has a handful of counts. The chain is built from TRBV10-3 and TRBJ1-4, with no clear D. Germline V lookup: CDR1 ENHRY, CDR2 SYGVKD. V was clipped by 0 bases and J by 4 bases, with 9 bases between them. The CDR3 length is 15 residues. The CDR3 region is CAISESGQVNEKLFF. For the CDR3, the DNA is TGTGCCATCAGTGAGTCGGGTCAGGTTAATGAAAAACTGTTTTTT.

The V gene is TRBV2, the J gene TRBJ1-5; 7 bases agree with TRBD1. CDR3 length equals 14 residues. Germline trimming cut 5 bases from V and 6 bases from J; bases unmatched to any gene: 7. The V gene's germline CDR1 is SNHLY and CDR2 FYNNEI. CDR3 residues: CASSLQGNSQPQHF. The CDR3, as DNA: TGTGCCAGCAGTTTACAGGGGAACAGTCAGCCCCAGCATTTT.

This clone was detected a few times. CDR3 nucleotides: TGTGCCAGCAGCTTAGGGGACAGGGTGACTGAAGCTTTCTTT. Amino acid sequence: CASSLGDRVTEAFF. V is TRBV7-9 and J is TRBJ1-1; 9 bases map to TRBD1. The germline V gene has CDR1 SEHNR and CDR2 FQNEAQ (reference sequence). V gave up 1 base and J gave up 5 bases; unmatched junction bases: 2. CDR3 size: 14 residues.

This clone was counted between two and nine times. The rearrangement links TRBV5-1 to TRBJ1-2; D is possibly TRBD1 (5 bases). V was cut by 0 bases and J by 7 bases, with 16 bases left in between. Germline V gives CDR1 SGHRS, CDR2 YFSETQ. The CDR3 contains 15 residues. As DNA, the CDR3 is TGCGCCAGCAGCTTGGACGACAGTCCAAGCTCTGGCTACACCTTC. This codes for CASSLDDSPSSGYTF.

The table lists this clone with a few counts. The chain employs TRBV9 and TRBJ2-4; perhaps TRBD1 as D (6 bases). Deletions cut 4 bases from V and 7 bases from J, with 15 bases between. Germline assignment: CDR1 SGDLS and CDR2 YYNGEE. CDR3 length equals 14 residues. In DNA, the CDR3 is TGTGCCAGCAGCCCTCCCGTGCAGGGGAACATTCAGTACTTC. This encodes CASSPPVQGNIQYF. Looking up the rest from reference TRBV9 and TRBJ2-4 gives the full variable domain: DSGVTQTPKHLITATGQRVTLRCSPRSGDLSVYWYQQSLDQGLQFLIQYYNGEERAKGNILERFSAQQFPDLHSELNLSSLELGDSALYFCASSPPVQGNIQYFGAGTRLSVL.

This clone was detected a few times. V is TRBV15 and J is TRBJ1-5; 10 bases agree with TRBD1. The CDR3 has 16 residues. In germline, CDR1 is LNHNV, CDR2 YYDKDF (reference sequence). The V segment lost 3 bases and the J segment 6 bases; nucleotides outside the gene matches: 8. The CDR3 loop reads CATSRRDRGVGQPQHF. For the CDR3, the DNA is TGTGCCACCAGCAGGCGGGACAGGGGAGTGGGTCAGCCCCAGCATTTT.

V gene TRBV5-1 combines with J gene TRBJ2-3, with D tentatively TRBD2 (6 bases). With 0 bases removed from V and 2 bases from J, the gap between germline ends came to 13 bases. The CDR3 is 16 amino acids. CDR1 is SGHRS and CDR2 is YFSETQ in the germline V gene. The CDR3 DNA reads TGCGCCAGCAGCTTGGCCTTCCAGCGGGTCACAGATACGCAGTATTTT. Translated, it gives CASSLAFQRVTDTQYF.

This clone was counted a few times. The chain has TRBV5-6 and TRBJ1-3, with D maybe TRBD1 (5 bases). There are 14 residues in the CDR3. V was clipped by 0 bases and J by 4 bases, with 8 bases between them. CDR1 is SGHDT and CDR2 is YYEEEE in the germline V gene. The CDR3 here is CASSLVGAGNTIYF. CDR3 bases: TGTGCCAGCAGCTTGGTAGGGGCCGGAAACACCATATATTTT. Looking up the rest from reference TRBV5-6 and TRBJ1-3 gives the full variable domain: DAGVTQSPTHLIKTRGQQVTLRCSPKSGHDTVSWYQQALGQGPQFIFQYYEEEERQRGNFPDRFSGHQFPNYSSELNVNALLLGDSALYLCASSLVGAGNTIYFGEGSWLTVV.

This clone appeared a few times. The rearrangement joins TRBV23-1 to TRBJ2-2; 10 nucleotides agree with TRBD2. TRBV23-1 carries the ORF label, with uncertain function. The CDR3 totals 19 residues. With V trimmed by 1 base and J by 0 bases, 8 bases remained unmatched. CDR3 sequence reads: CASSQWSSGGTSNTGELFF. CDR3 bases: TGCGCCAGCAGTCAATGGAGTAGCGGGGGGACCTCGAACACCGGGGAGCTGTTTTTT.

A few counts support this clone. A junction boundary mismatches the germline segment, possibly from a read error. The chain links TRBV6-5 to TRBJ1-5; tentatively, D is TRBD1 (6 bases). CDR1 is MNHEY, CDR2 SVGAGI, per germline. The CDR3 is 13 residues long. The CDR3 nucleotides read TGTGCCATCAGTGAATACAGGGACCAGCCCCAGCATTTT. Its protein is CAISEYRDQPQHF.

This clone has just a few counts. The chain recombines TRBV2 with TRBJ1-3, with 7 bases that match TRBD1. The J call may be in error: the DNA end matches TRBJ2-2 better. In germline, CDR1 is SNHLY, CDR2 FYNNEI. This CDR3 is built from 15 residues. CDR3 in amino acids: CASNRGQRNTGELFF. The CDR3 bases are TGTGCCAGCAACCGGGGACAGCGGAACACCGGGGAGCTGTTTTTT.

The gene calls are TRBV10-3 and TRBJ2-7, with a tentative D call TRBD1 (6 bases). This CDR3 spans 14 amino acids. CDR1 and CDR2 from the germline V gene are ENHRY and SYGVKD. Trimming pared 6 bases from V and 3 bases from J, leaving 15 bases between. The CDR3 DNA follows: TGTGCCATCAGCTCCGGGACAAATTACTACGAGCAGTACTTC. This sequence encodes CAISSGTNYYEQYF.

This clone was counted only a few times. The chain employs TRBV5-8 and TRBJ1-5, with 8 bases matching TRBD1. The CDR3 length is 14 residues. Germline V CDR1 and CDR2: SGHTS, YDEGEE. V trimming: 2 bases; J trimming: 6 bases; junction bases outside the gene matches: 4. The CDR3 bases are TGTGCCAGCAGCTTAGGACAGGGAGGTCAGCCCCAGCATTTT. Translation gives CASSLGQGGQPQHF.

The chain links TRBV2 to TRBJ2-1, with 7 positions matching TRBD2. The CDR3 length is 15 residues. Trimming at V came to 1 base and at J to 7 bases, leaving 7 bases not matched to a gene. Germline assignment: CDR1 SNHLY and CDR2 FYNNEI. The CDR3 region has the DNA TGTGCCAGCAGTGAAGTGGGAGGGCCTTGGAATGAGCAGTTCTTC. Translated: CASSEVGGPWNEQFF.

In this sample, this clone turned up a few times. The chain has TRBV4-3 and TRBJ2-2; TRBD1 matches 9 bases. The CDR3 length is 16 residues. Germline CDR1 is LGHNA and CDR2 is YSLEER. V trimming: 4 bases; J trimming: 3 bases; junction bases outside the gene matches: 6. This CDR3 is CASSRLGQGYTGELFF. In DNA form, the CDR3 reads TGCGCCAGCAGCCGCCTGGGACAGGGATACACCGGGGAGCTGTTTTTT.

This clone was detected a few times. CDR3 sequence reads: CASTQPPFLTEQFF. The DNA of the CDR3 is TGTGCCAGTACCCAACCACCCTTCTTGACAGAGCAGTTCTTC. The chain is built from TRBV19 and TRBJ2-1; D remains ambiguous. This CDR3 contains 14 residues. CDR1 is LNHDA, CDR2 SQIVND, per germline (reference sequence). The V gene lost 7 bases and the J gene lost 10 bases, with 20 bases spanning the gap.

This clone was observed a handful of times. This chain connects TRBV4-1 to TRBJ2-7; a possible D gene is TRBD1 (6 bases). This CDR3 comprises 14 residues. Germline V gene lookup returns CDR1 MGHRA and CDR2 YSYEKL. Trimming removed 4 bases at V and 3 bases at J, with 13 bases between. This CDR3 reads CASSPVRTDYEQYF. CDR3 nucleotides: TGCGCCAGCAGCCCAGTCCGGACAGACTACGAGCAGTACTTC.

This clone was seen only a few times. J is TRBJ2-7 and V is TRBV4-1; perhaps TRBD1 as D (5 bases). CDR1 is MGHRA, CDR2 YSYEKL, per germline. Trimming shortened V by 1 base and J by 3 bases, and 10 bases separated the two germline ends. The CDR3 runs to 14 residues. The CDR3 DNA reads TGCGCCAGCAGCCAAGGGAAGGGGTACTACGAGCAGTACTTC. Amino acids: CASSQGKGYYEQYF.

Regarding this clone: The same CDR3 can be traced to other DNA sequences in this sample. This chain connects TRBV30 to TRBJ2-1, with D unresolved. This CDR3 has 13 residues. V was pared by 2 bases and J by 5 bases, with 10 bases between. From germline, CDR1 is GTSNPN and CDR2 SVGIG (reference sequence). CDR3: CAWSPGGNNEQFF. The CDR3 DNA sequence: TGTGCCTGGAGTCCTGGCGGCAACAATGAGCAGTTCTTC.

The table lists this clone with a few counts. The gene calls are TRBV7-3 and TRBJ1-1, with D perhaps matching TRBD1 (5 bases). V was shortened by 2 bases and J by 1 base, with 17 bases between the two germline ends. The CDR3 contains 17 residues. Germline lookup yields CDR1 SGHTA and CDR2 FQGTGA. The CDR3 DNA reads as TGTGCCAGCAGCTTACGCGGCCGCCGCGGGGGGAACACTGAAGCTTTCTTT. Encoded protein: CASSLRGRRGGNTEAFF.

With respect to this clone: Different DNA sequences within this sample yield the same CDR3. This chain links TRBV19 with TRBJ2-2; possibly TRBD1 for D (6 bases). V lost 6 bases, J lost 6 bases, and 11 bases lay in between. The CDR3 contains 13 residues. Germline CDR1 LNHDA, CDR2 SQIVND (reference sequence). The CDR3 sequence is CASSTNRAGELFF. The CDR3 bases are TGTGCCAGTAGCACAAACAGGGCCGGGGAGCTGTTTTTT. Combining the CDR3 with reference TRBV19 and TRBJ2-2 gives the whole variable domain DGGITQSPKYLFRKEGQNVTLSCEQNLNHDAMYWYRQDPGQGLRLIYYSQIVNDFQKGDIAEGYSVSREKKESFPLTVTSAQKNPTAFYLCASSTNRAGELFFGEGSRLTVL.

This clone was counted a few times. The chain combines TRBV7-9 with TRBJ1-2, with 9 bases lining up with TRBD1. The CDR3 totals 13 residues. V was clipped by 5 bases and J by 8 bases; unmatched bases: 6. Looked up from germline, CDR1 is SEHNR and CDR2 is FQNEAQ (reference sequence). CDR3 sequence reads: CASSGTGTGGYTF. As DNA, the CDR3 is TGTGCCAGCAGCGGGACAGGGACGGGCGGCTACACCTTC.

CDR3 DNA sequence: TGCGCCAGCAGCCATCCAGGGAGGCATCAGCCCCAGCATTTT. Protein product: CASSHPGRHQPQHF. The chain employs TRBV4-1 and TRBJ1-5; weak D call: TRBD1 (5 bases). Germline-derived CDR1 and CDR2 are MGHRA and YSYEKL. This CDR3 is 14 amino acids long. The V end lost 3 bases, the J end lost 5 bases, and 11 bases lay between the germline ends.

This clone was detected a few times. The J gene is TRBJ2-7, the V gene TRBV2; 9 bases map to TRBD2. CDR1 is SNHLY and CDR2 is FYNNEI in the germline V gene. The CDR3 totals 13 residues. With V trimmed by 7 bases and J by 4 bases, 5 bases remained unmatched. CDR3 bases: TGTGCCAGCAACCCTAGCGGGAAGTACGAGCAGTACTTC. Protein: CASNPSGKYEQYF.

Only a few counts were recorded for this clone. The V call is TRBV5-1, the J call TRBJ2-1; 12 bases map to TRBD2. CDR3 size: 13 residues. CDR1 is SGHRS and CDR2 is YFSETQ in the germline V gene. J gave up 9 bases and V 5 bases, and 3 bases lay outside the gene matches. CDR3 sequence (DNA): TGCGCCAGCAGTCCTAGCGGGGGGGGTGAGCAGTTCTTC. It encodes CASSPSGGGEQFF.

This clone was seen a handful of times. The chain is built from TRBV2 and TRBJ1-1, with D maybe TRBD1 (6 bases). V dropped 11 bases and J dropped 0 bases, with 16 bases sitting between them. The V gene's germline CDR1 is SNHLY and CDR2 FYNNEI. The CDR3 runs to 14 residues. The CDR3 nucleotides are TGTGCCTGCCAAACCGGGACATTGAACACTGAAGCTTTCTTT. It specifies CACQTGTLNTEAFF.

This clone came up a few times. The chain carries TRBV2 and TRBJ2-1; 13 nucleotides line up with TRBD2. This CDR3 is built from 14 residues. With V trimmed by 6 bases and J by 7 bases, 3 bases remained unmatched. CDR1 is SNHLY and CDR2 is FYNNEI in the germline V gene. CDR3 sequence (DNA): TGTGCCAGCAGAGGGACTAGCGGGGCTAATGAGCAGTTCTTC. It yields the protein CASRGTSGANEQFF.

The genes are TRBV11-3 and TRBJ2-4; 9 bases line up with TRBD2. CDR1 is SGHNT, CDR2 YENEEA, per germline. The V and J ends lost 5 bases and 1 base, in that order; junction bases with no gene match: 6. The CDR3 has 16 residues. The CDR3 DNA reads TGTGCCAGCAGCGGATCTAGCGGGATGGCCAAAAACATTCAGTACTTC. Protein product: CASSGSSGMAKNIQYF.

This chain uses TRBV5-1 with TRBJ2-1; 9 bases agree with TRBD2. Germline CDR1 and CDR2: SGHRS and YFSETQ. Trimming removed 6 bases from V and 8 bases from J; junction bases left unmatched: 9. The CDR3 totals 14 residues. CDR3 DNA: TGCGCCAGCAAGGTTAGCGGGAGCGTCGATGAGCAGTTCTTC. This encodes CASKVSGSVDEQFF.

The chain recombines TRBV19 with TRBJ2-7; 13 bases are a match to TRBD2. Trimming removed 6 bases from V and 4 bases from J; junction bases left unmatched: 9. Per the germline V gene, CDR1 is LNHDA and CDR2 is SQIVND (reference sequence). The CDR3 sequence is 16 residues long. This CDR3 is CASSGPGTSGAYEQYF. DNA of the CDR3: TGTGCCAGTAGCGGCCCCGGGACTAGCGGGGCTTACGAGCAGTACTTC.